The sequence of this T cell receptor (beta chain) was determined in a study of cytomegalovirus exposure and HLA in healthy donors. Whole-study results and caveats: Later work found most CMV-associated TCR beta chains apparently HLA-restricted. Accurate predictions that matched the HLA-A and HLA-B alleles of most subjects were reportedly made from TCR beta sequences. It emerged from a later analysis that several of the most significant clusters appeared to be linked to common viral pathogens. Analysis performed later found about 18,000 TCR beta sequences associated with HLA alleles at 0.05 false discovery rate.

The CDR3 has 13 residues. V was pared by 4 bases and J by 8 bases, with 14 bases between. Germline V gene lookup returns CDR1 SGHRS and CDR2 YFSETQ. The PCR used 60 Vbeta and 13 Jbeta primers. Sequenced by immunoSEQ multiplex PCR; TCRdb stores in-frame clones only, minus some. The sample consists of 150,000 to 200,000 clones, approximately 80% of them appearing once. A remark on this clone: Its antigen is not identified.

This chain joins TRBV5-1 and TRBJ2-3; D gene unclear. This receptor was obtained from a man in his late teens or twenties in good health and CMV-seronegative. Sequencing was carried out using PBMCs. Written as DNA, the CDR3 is TGCGCCAGCAGCGTCGGTCTAGTGAGTACGCAGTATTTT. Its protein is CASSVGLVSTQYF.